The 11 T cell receptor beta chains below were found in one sample sequenced in a study of T-cell memory formation after mild COVID-19. TCRdb processed the 5' RACE reads anew with MiXCR; each CDR3 protein has one entry. Of about 350,000 distinct CDR3 sequences in the sample, around 15% were seen once. Sample: PBMCs or a T cell subset sorted from them (not recorded which). The receptor source for this set is a man younger than 30 who had mild COVID-19 (a few samples of this study predate the infection). Cell type and time point are not known.

This clonotype was seen only once. One end of the junction does not line up with germline, which may come from a read error. The chain carries TRBV6-2 or TRBV6-3 and TRBJ2-1; no clear D gene. Germline CDR1 reads MNHEY; CDR2 reads SVGEGT. CDR3 length: 15 amino acids. The CDR3 here is CDSRNRQGSGDEQFF. The DNA for the CDR3 is TGTGACAGCAGAAATCGACAAGGATCAGGCGATGAGCAGTTCTTC.

There are many counts of this clonotype. The V and J genes are TRBV7-8 and TRBJ2-5, with a tentative D call TRBD1 (6 bases). CDR3 size: 13 residues. The germline V and J ends were trimmed by 7 bases and 4 bases, with 13 bases remaining between them. Germline V lookup: CDR1 SGHVS, CDR2 FQNEAQ. The CDR3 nucleotides read TGTGCCAGCACCAAACCCAGGGGAGAGACCCAGTACTTC. Protein: CASTKPRGETQYF.

This clonotype was detected many times. This chain joins TRBV7-2 and TRBJ2-5; maybe TRBD2 (7 bases). CDR3 length: 14 residues. From germline, CDR1 is SGHTA and CDR2 FQGNSA. V was pared by 5 bases and J by 1 base, with 11 bases between. CDR3 nucleotides: TGTGCCAGCAGCGCCGCGGGGGCCCAAGAGACCCAGTACTTC. Translating it yields CASSAAGAQETQYF.

The gene calls are TRBV4-3 and TRBJ2-7; 7 bases are shared with TRBD1. Germline V lookup: CDR1 LGHNA, CDR2 YSLEER. This CDR3 region has 15 residues. V shed 1 base, J shed 0 bases, and the junction held 3 bases outside the gene matches. This CDR3 reads CASSQVGDSSYEQYF. CDR3 DNA sequence: TGCGCCAGCAGCCAAGTTGGGGACAGCTCCTACGAGCAGTACTTC.

This clonotype showed up many times. The chain combines TRBV5-5 with TRBJ1-6; tentative D call: TRBD1 (6 bases). Trimming left V 1 base short and J 9 bases short, with 14 bases between. Germline CDR1 SGHKS, CDR2 YYEKEE (reference sequence). This CDR3 spans 15 amino acids. The DNA for the CDR3 is TGTGCCAGCAGCTTGCTATTCGGGACAAGTTCACCCCTCCACTTT. Its translation: CASSLLFGTSSPLHF.

The chain combines TRBV12-3 or TRBV12-4 with TRBJ1-6, with D hard to call. This CDR3 is 15 amino acids long. The V gene lost 5 bases and the J gene lost 9 bases, with 17 bases spanning the gap. CDR3 region: CASSPVSLGGSPLHF. The CDR3 DNA is TGTGCCAGCAGTCCCGTAAGCCTCGGCGGTTCACCCCTCCACTTT.

V usage is TRBV30 and J usage is TRBJ1-4; maybe TRBD1 (6 bases). From germline, CDR1 is GTSNPN and CDR2 SVGIG (reference sequence). Deletions cut 2 bases from V and 8 bases from J, with 12 bases between. This CDR3 is built from 13 residues. The CDR3 bases are TGTGCCTGGAGTTCCAGGGGCTACGAAAAACTGTTTTTT. This gives the protein CAWSSRGYEKLFF.

This clonotype was seen only a few times. The chain is built from TRBV5-6 and TRBJ2-5; TRBD2 might be the D (7 bases). Germline values: CDR1 SGHDT, CDR2 YYEEEE. The CDR3 sequence is 16 residues long. V was pared by 1 base and J by 5 bases, with 18 bases between. This CDR3 reads CASSLRSGGTHETQYF. Written as DNA, the CDR3 is TGTGCCAGCAGCTTGAGGTCGGGGGGCACCCACGAGACCCAGTACTTC.

This clonotype was observed at least ten times. The chain couples TRBV6-1 to TRBJ1-3; D gene uncertain. Looked up from germline, CDR1 is MNHNS and CDR2 is SASEGT. This CDR3 is 13 amino acids long. V was clipped by 6 bases and J by 0 bases, with 6 bases between them. CDR3 region: CASRLSSGNTIYF. The CDR3 region has the DNA TGTGCCAGCAGGTTGAGCTCTGGAAACACCATATATTTT.

The chain couples TRBV7-6 to TRBJ2-1, with 13 bases matching TRBD2. The CDR3 consists of 15 residues. CDR1 and CDR2 from the germline V gene are SGHVS and FNYEAQ. V lost 6 bases and J lost 9; bases outside the gene matches: 8. CDR3 loop: CASRSGTSGVGEQFF. The CDR3 nucleotides read TGTGCCAGCAGGTCCGGGACTAGCGGGGTTGGTGAGCAGTTCTTC. Looking up the rest from reference TRBV7-6 and TRBJ2-1 gives the full variable domain: GAGVSQSPRYKVTKRGQDVALRCDPISGHVSLYWYRQALGQGPEFLTYFNYEAQQDKSGLPNDRFSAERPEGSISTLTIQRTEQRDSAMYRCASRSGTSGVGEQFFGPGTRLTVL.

The J gene is TRBJ2-2, the V gene TRBV7-6; D remains unclear. Germline lookup yields CDR1 SGHVS and CDR2 FNYEAQ. Deletions cut 3 bases from V and 6 bases from J, with 14 bases between. This CDR3 spans 15 amino acids. CDR3 region: CASSFGDSISGELFF. The CDR3, as DNA: TGTGCCAGCAGCTTCGGAGACTCTATCTCCGGGGAGCTGTTTTTT.